The rows below give T cell receptor beta chains drawn from one sample of a study of blood T cell repertoires in COVID-19. Generated by immunoSEQ multiplex PCR, the TCRdb table keeps only in-frame clones and is missing some. The repertoire holds around 43,000 clones, with 70% to 90% as singletons. Sequenced material: peripheral blood. The receptors were sampled from a man aged 50 or older in a cohort sampled during active COVID-19. CDR3s include the opening cysteine and the closing phenylalanine or tryptophan. The order of the fields is CDR3 length, V gene, D gene, J gene, clone size, CDR3 protein, CDR3 DNA. A D gene is named only where the DNA matches it firmly. Size is omitted from some rows. Given values are once, few, many or a class for expanded clones.

len: 12
v_gene: TRBV14
d_gene: .
j_gene: TRBJ2-1
abundance: .
CDR3aa: CASSQLFNEQFF
CDR3nt: TGTGCCAGCAGCCAACTCTTCAATGAGCAGTTCTTC

len: 16
v_gene: TRBV27
d_gene: .
j_gene: TRBJ2-1
abundance: .
CDR3aa: CASSTFPGSSYNEQFF
CDR3nt: TGTGCCAGCAGTACCTTCCCCGGGAGCTCCTACAATGAGCAGTTCTTC

len: 15
v_gene: TRBV7-2
d_gene: .
j_gene: TRBJ2-1
abundance: .
CDR3aa: CASSLEWGAYNEQFF
CDR3nt: TGTGCCAGCAGCTTAGAGTGGGGCGCCTACAATGAGCAGTTCTTC

len: 15
v_gene: TRBV7-6
d_gene: .
j_gene: TRBJ1-1
abundance: .
CDR3aa: CASSSDGGVNTEAFF
CDR3nt: TGTGCCAGCAGCTCAGATGGGGGGGTGAACACTGAAGCTTTCTTT

len: 12
v_gene: TRBV6-6
d_gene: TRBD1
j_gene: TRBJ2-7
abundance: .
CDR3aa: CASSSGQRVQYF
CDR3nt: TGTGCCAGCAGTTCGGGACAGAGAGTGCAGTACTTC

len: 14
v_gene: TRBV7-9
d_gene: .
j_gene: TRBJ2-5
abundance: .
CDR3aa: CASSLDARAWTQYF
CDR3nt: TGTGCCAGCAGCTTAGACGCCAGGGCGTGGACCCAGTACTTC

len: 12
v_gene: TRBV6-2/TRBV6-3
d_gene: TRBD1
j_gene: TRBJ1-1
abundance: .
CDR3aa: CASSPGQAEAFF
CDR3nt: TGTGCCAGCAGTCCCGGACAGGCTGAAGCTTTCTTT

len: 16
v_gene: TRBV4-3
d_gene: TRBD1
j_gene: TRBJ1-1
abundance: few
CDR3aa: CASSQGEGTGATEAFF
CDR3nt: TGCGCCAGCAGCCAAGGGGAGGGGACAGGAGCCACTGAAGCTTTCTTT

len: 13
v_gene: TRBV12-3/TRBV12-4
d_gene: TRBD1
j_gene: TRBJ2-1
abundance: .
CDR3aa: CASSPTGLNEQFF
CDR3nt: TGTGCCAGCAGCCCGACAGGGTTGAATGAGCAGTTCTTC

len: 13
v_gene: TRBV18
d_gene: .
j_gene: TRBJ2-5
abundance: once
CDR3aa: CASSPGQEETQYF
CDR3nt: TGTGCCAGCTCACCGGGACAAGAAGAGACCCAGTACTTC

len: 14
v_gene: TRBV29-1
d_gene: .
j_gene: TRBJ1-6
abundance: .
CDR3aa: CRYTGRSYNSPLHF
CDR3nt: TGCAGGTACACAGGGCGGTCCTATAATTCACCCCTCCACTTT

len: 17
v_gene: TRBV11-3
d_gene: .
j_gene: TRBJ2-1
abundance: .
CDR3aa: CASGRGSWDRSPYEQFF
CDR3nt: TGTGCCAGCGGGAGGGGTTCATGGGACAGGAGCCCCTATGAGCAGTTCTTC

len: 14
v_gene: TRBV10-3
d_gene: TRBD1
j_gene: TRBJ1-2
abundance: .
CDR3aa: CASTGTGDLYGYTF
CDR3nt: TGTGCCAGCACCGGGACAGGCGATCTCTATGGCTACACCTTC

len: 17
v_gene: TRBV6-2/TRBV6-3
d_gene: .
j_gene: TRBJ1-2
abundance: .
CDR3aa: CASSYGRGLLESYGYTF
CDR3nt: TGTGCCAGCAGTTACGGCAGGGGCCTCCTGGAATCCTATGGCTACACCTTC

len: 16
v_gene: TRBV6-6
d_gene: TRBD2
j_gene: TRBJ2-1
abundance: .
CDR3aa: CASSSHEGTSWVEQFF
CDR3nt: TGTGCCAGCAGTTCCCATGAAGGGACTAGCTGGGTTGAGCAGTTCTTC

len: 18
v_gene: TRBV5-4
d_gene: TRBD2
j_gene: TRBJ2-6
abundance: .
CDR3aa: CASSPSGGYYSGANVLTF
CDR3nt: TGTGCCAGCAGCCCAAGCGGGGGCTATTACTCTGGGGCCAACGTCCTGACTTTC

len: 14
v_gene: TRBV25-1
d_gene: .
j_gene: TRBJ2-5
abundance: .
CDR3aa: CASSERLARETQYF
CDR3nt: TGTGCCAGCAGTGAACGCCTAGCGAGAGAGACCCAGTACTTC

len: 15
v_gene: TRBV6-4
d_gene: TRBD1
j_gene: TRBJ1-2
abundance: .
CDR3aa: CASSDPGTGMDGYTF
CDR3nt: TGTGCCAGCAGTGACCCCGGGACAGGGATGGATGGCTACACCTTC

len: 14
v_gene: TRBV25-1
d_gene: TRBD2
j_gene: TRBJ2-5
abundance: .
CDR3aa: CASSDGGDGETQYF
CDR3nt: TGTGCCAGCAGTGACGGGGGGGACGGGGAGACCCAGTACTTC

len: 14
v_gene: TRBV7-7
d_gene: .
j_gene: TRBJ1-1
abundance: .
CDR3aa: CASSLGARSDEAFF
CDR3nt: TGTGCTAGCAGCTTGGGGGCCCGAAGTGATGAAGCTTTCTTT

len: 15
v_gene: TRBV19
d_gene: .
j_gene: TRBJ2-1
abundance: .
CDR3aa: CASRTGPGSYNEQFF
CDR3nt: TGTGCCAGTAGAACAGGGCCAGGCTCCTACAATGAGCAGTTCTTC

len: 13
v_gene: TRBV30
d_gene: .
j_gene: TRBJ2-2
abundance: .
CDR3aa: CAWSYSGTGELFF
CDR3nt: TGTGCCTGGAGTTATTCGGGGACCGGGGAGCTGTTTTTT

len: 14
v_gene: TRBV11-3
d_gene: TRBD2
j_gene: TRBJ2-1
abundance: .
CDR3aa: CASSLSGGYNEQFF
CDR3nt: TGTGCCAGCAGCTTAAGCGGGGGGTACAATGAGCAGTTCTTC

len: 15
v_gene: TRBV9
d_gene: TRBD2
j_gene: TRBJ2-1
abundance: .
CDR3aa: CASSVEGLDRDEQFF
CDR3nt: TGTGCCAGCAGCGTAGAAGGACTAGATAGGGATGAGCAGTTCTTC

len: 14
v_gene: TRBV7-9
d_gene: .
j_gene: TRBJ1-4
abundance: .
CDR3aa: CASSFTGMGEKLFF
CDR3nt: TGTGCCAGCAGCTTTACGGGGATGGGCGAAAAACTGTTTTTT

len: 8
v_gene: TRBV23-1
d_gene: .
j_gene: TRBJ1-1
abundance: .
CDR3aa: CNGTEAFF
CDR3nt: TGCAACGGGACTGAAGCTTTCTTT

len: 16
v_gene: TRBV29-1
d_gene: .
j_gene: TRBJ2-5
abundance: many
CDR3aa: CSPQEEGPRAQETQYF
CDR3nt: TGCAGCCCTCAGGAGGAGGGTCCCCGGGCCCAAGAGACCCAGTACTTC

len: 14
v_gene: TRBV5-1
d_gene: .
j_gene: TRBJ1-1
abundance: few
CDR3aa: CASSLDSRSTEAFF
CDR3nt: TGCGCCAGCAGCTTGGATAGTCGGTCCACTGAAGCTTTCTTT

len: 15
v_gene: TRBV21-1
d_gene: .
j_gene: TRBJ1-5
abundance: .
CDR3aa: CASGAGTGGNQPQHF
CDR3nt: TGTGCCAGCGGAGCGGGGACAGGGGGGAATCAGCCCCAGCATTTT

len: 14
v_gene: TRBV14
d_gene: TRBD1
j_gene: TRBJ1-1
abundance: .
CDR3aa: CASSLTGGNTEAFF
CDR3nt: TGTGCCAGCAGCCTGACAGGGGGGAACACTGAAGCTTTCTTT

len: 16
v_gene: TRBV11-2
d_gene: TRBD1
j_gene: TRBJ1-6
abundance: few
CDR3aa: CASSPTRDRGFKGLHF
CDR3nt: TGTGCCAGCAGCCCTACTCGGGACAGGGGATTCAAGGGCCTCCACTTT

len: 14
v_gene: TRBV10-1
d_gene: .
j_gene: TRBJ2-5
abundance: .
CDR3aa: CASSVGGDLPAQYF
CDR3nt: TGCGCCAGCAGTGTCGGGGGAGACCTGCCGGCCCAGTACTTC